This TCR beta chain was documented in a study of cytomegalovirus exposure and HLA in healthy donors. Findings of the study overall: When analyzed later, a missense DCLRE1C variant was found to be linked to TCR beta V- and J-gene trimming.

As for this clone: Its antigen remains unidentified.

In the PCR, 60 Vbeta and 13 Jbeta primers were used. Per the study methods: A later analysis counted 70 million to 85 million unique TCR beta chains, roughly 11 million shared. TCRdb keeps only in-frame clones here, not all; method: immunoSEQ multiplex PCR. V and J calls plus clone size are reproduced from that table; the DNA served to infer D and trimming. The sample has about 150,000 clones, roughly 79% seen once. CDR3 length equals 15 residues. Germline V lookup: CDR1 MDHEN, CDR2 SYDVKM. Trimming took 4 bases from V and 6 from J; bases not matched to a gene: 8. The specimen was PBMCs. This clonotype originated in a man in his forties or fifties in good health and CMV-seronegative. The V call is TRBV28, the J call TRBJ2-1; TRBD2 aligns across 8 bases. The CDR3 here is CASSYTTSGANEQFF. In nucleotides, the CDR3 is TGTGCCAGCAGTTACACTACTAGCGGTGCCAATGAGCAGTTCTTC.